This TCR beta chain was observed in a study of regulatory T cells in long-lasting Graves disease. Stated time point: newly diagnosed GD, antithyroid drugs for less than 3 months. Researchers made the TCR library from RNA that was extracted from PBMCs. An endocrinology department in Xi'an, China, recruited the patients. Remarks on this clonotype: Its antigen is unknown.

Assembly of TCR beta libraries relied on iRepertoire HTBI primers together with Arm-PCR of CDR3 regions. Each CDR3 protein is one row after TCRdb ran MiXCR on the multiplex PCR reads. Seen here are roughly 500,000 distinct CDR3 sequences, 13% observed once, and the top ten hold under 10%. Germline CDR1 MNHNS, CDR2 SASEGT. CDR3 length: 14 residues. Trimming stripped 6 bases from V and 8 bases from J, with 19 bases between. The study's findings and limits: Persistent disease exhibited a predilection for TRBV28, TRBJ1-2 and TRBJ2-5.

These data also formed part of another study, on T cells in Graves' hyperthyroidism and ophthalmopathy. That investigation notes: TCR CDR3 regions were first amplified by RT-PCR with HTBI primers.

The clonotype was recovered from a man in his thirties or forties with Graves disease. This specimen consisted of peripheral blood mononuclear cells (PBMCs), obtained at new diagnosis, from a patient treated with antithyroid drugs. J is TRBJ1-2 and V is TRBV6-1; the D is unclear. CDR3 sequence (DNA): TGTGCCAGCAGCCCTCAATACGACTTTACAGGCTACACCTTC. Protein: CASSPQYDFTGYTF.